This T cell receptor (beta chain) derives from a study of blood T cell repertoires in COVID-19. At the level of the study: The origin of the acute and convalescent COVID-19 samples was the United States, Italy and Spain.

Data came from immunoSEQ multiplex PCR; TCRdb stores just in-frame clones and leaves some out. The repertoire holds tens of thousands of clones, more than 80% seen once, with 13% to 15% in the top ten. Deletions cut 1 base from V and 0 bases from J, with 12 bases between. CDR3 length: 17 amino acids. The germline CDR1 and CDR2 sequences are MGHRA and YSYEKL. The rearrangement links TRBV4-1 to TRBJ2-2; TRBD2 might be the D (6 bases). Specimen: peripheral blood. The TCR comes from a man aged 50 or older with active or convalescent COVID-19. CDR3 in amino acids: CASSQGGLDSNTGELFF. The CDR3 DNA follows: TGCGCCAGCAGCCAAGGGGGACTCGATTCGAACACCGGGGAGCTGTTTTTT.